A single sample gave rise to the 21 T cell receptor beta chains below, sequenced in a study of Ad26.COV2.S vaccination and SARS-CoV-2 variants. Using immunoSEQ multiplex PCR, the repertoire was profiled, and TCRdb retains in-frame clones only, with some absent. Among fewer than 900,000 clones listed, roughly nine tenths were seen once. The treatment here: 19 received Ad26.COV2.S at low or high dose, single or two shots; 5 received placebo; per-sample allocation not given. Specimens were obtained on day 63 following the first vaccine or placebo injection. Material: peripheral blood, obtained in a trial of Ad26.COV2.S vaccine versus placebo. These receptors were collected from a person aged 18-60 years who received the Ad26.COV2.S COVID-19 vaccine or a placebo.

V and J are TRBV2 and TRBJ1-1; no reliable D call. The V gene lost 4 bases and the J gene lost 7 bases, with 7 bases spanning the gap. Germline V lookup: CDR1 SNHLY, CDR2 FYNNEI. This CDR3 is built from 11 residues. The CDR3 here is CASSGDGEAFF. The CDR3 bases are TGTGCCAGCAGTGGTGACGGTGAAGCTTTCTTT.

The rearrangement uses TRBV19 and TRBJ2-6; D is ambiguous. Trimming left V 2 bases short and J 0 bases short, with 5 bases between. Germline CDR1 LNHDA, CDR2 SQIVND (reference sequence). The CDR3 has 15 residues. Here the CDR3 reads CASSIRVSGANVLTF. DNA for the CDR3: TGTGCCAGTAGTATAAGGGTCTCTGGGGCCAACGTCCTGACTTTC.

The chain links TRBV7-6 to TRBJ1-2; 12 nucleotides match TRBD1. The CDR3 has 18 amino acids. V trimming: 6 bases; J trimming: 3 bases; junction bases outside the gene matches: 14. Germline V gene data show CDR1 as SGHVS and CDR2 as FNYEAQ. DNA of the CDR3: TGTGCCAGCAGTTTTAAACCGGGACAGGGGGCATCGGACTATGGCTACACCTTC. Residues: CASSFKPGQGASDYGYTF.

This sequence joins TRBV6-5 and TRBJ2-3, with TRBD2 matching 9 bases. The V gene end was trimmed by 0 bases and the J gene end by 6 bases; junction bases not matched to a gene: 4. The CDR3 totals 15 residues. CDR1 MNHEY and CDR2 SVGAGI come from the germline V gene. The chain's CDR3 is CASSYSVAGEDTQYF. The CDR3 nucleotides read TGTGCCAGCAGTTACTCGGTAGCGGGGGAGGATACGCAGTATTTT.

Only one count was recorded for this clone. The rearrangement joins TRBV7-8 to TRBJ2-5; D might be TRBD2 (6 bases). This CDR3 spans 15 amino acids. V dropped 2 bases and J dropped 0 bases, with 10 bases sitting between them. Per the germline V gene, CDR1 is SGHVS and CDR2 is FQNEAQ. The CDR3 protein is CASSLRQRDQETQYF. The CDR3 bases are TGTGCCAGCAGCTTACGGCAGCGGGACCAAGAGACCCAGTACTTC.

The chain carries TRBV7-2 and TRBJ1-1; D gene unclear. Between the trimmed V and J ends, which lost 8 bases and 4 bases, there was a span of 14 bases. The CDR3 consists of 13 residues. CDR1 and CDR2 from the germline V gene are SGHTA and FQGNSA. The CDR3 nucleotides are TGTGCCAGCCGGCGTTCGGTAGGCACTGAAGCTTTCTTT. This translates into CASRRSVGTEAFF. Full variable domain (missing parts from reference TRBV7-2 and TRBJ1-1): GAGVSQSPSNKVTEKGKDVELRCDPISGHTALYWYRQSLGQGLEFLIYFQGNSAPDKSGLPSDRFSAERTGGSVSTLTIQRTQQEDSAVYLCASRRSVGTEAFFGQGTRLTVV.

This clone came up once. V gene TRBV5-1 combines with J gene TRBJ1-2, with a possible D match to TRBD1 (5 bases). The CDR3 loop spans 15 amino acids. The V and J ends lost 1 base and 4 bases respectively, with 14 bases between them. The V gene's germline CDR1 is SGHRS and CDR2 YFSETQ. In DNA, the CDR3 is TGCGCCAGCAGCTTGCCCGGGGCCCAGACCTATGGCTACACCTTC. Residues: CASSLPGAQTYGYTF.

This chain connects TRBV7-2 to TRBJ2-5, with 7 bases matching TRBD1. Germline assignment: CDR1 SGHTA and CDR2 FQGNSA. V dropped 3 bases and J dropped 2; count of bases not matched to a gene: 6. This CDR3 has 15 amino acids. This chain's CDR3 is CASSLRTGEQETQYF. The DNA for the CDR3 is TGTGCCAGCAGCTTGCGAACAGGGGAACAAGAGACCCAGTACTTC.

The chain links TRBV5-4 to TRBJ2-3; 10 bases line up with TRBD1. CDR3 size: 15 residues. The V and J ends lost 4 bases and 4 bases, in that order; junction bases with no gene match: 6. CDR1 and CDR2 from the germline V gene are SGHNT and YYREEE (reference sequence). CDR3 sequence reads: CASSLPGQGSDTQYF. CDR3 coding DNA: TGTGCCAGCAGCCTGCCGGGACAGGGGTCAGATACGCAGTATTTT.

The chain links TRBV4-3 to TRBJ1-5; D not certain. The CDR3 has 15 amino acids. V was trimmed by 0 bases and J by 7 bases, leaving 13 bases between them. CDR1 is LGHNA and CDR2 is YSLEER in the germline V gene. The CDR3 bases are TGCGCCAGCAGCCAAGACTTGGTGGCGGGACAGCCCCAGCATTTT. It yields the protein CASSQDLVAGQPQHF.

The chain carries TRBV7-2 and TRBJ1-2; D remains ambiguous. The CDR3 runs to 13 residues. Germline CDR1 SGHTA, CDR2 FQGNSA. V lost 7 bases, J lost 6 bases, and 15 bases lay in between. CDR3 in DNA: TGTGCCAGCACCGGACGACCGGTAGATGGCTACACCTTC. Translating gives CASTGRPVDGYTF.

This clone occurred once. V is TRBV12-2 and J is TRBJ1-4. TRBV12-2 is given as a pseudogene. The CDR3 length is 17 residues. CDR3 protein: CASRLESPLYRGEKLFF. The DNA of the CDR3 is TGTGCAAGTCGCTTAGAGTCCCCGCTCTACAGAGGTGAAAAACTGTTTTTT.

The chain employs TRBV7-4 and TRBJ1-2, with 7 bases matching TRBD1. With 5 bases clipped from V and 5 bases from J, the junction kept 11 bases outside the gene matches. The CDR3 is made up of 15 amino acids. Germline loops: CDR1 SGHVT, CDR2 SQSDAQ. The DNA for the CDR3 is TGTGCCAGCAGCCCTAAGGGGGCGGGAAAGTATGGCTACACCTTC. It codes for CASSPKGAGKYGYTF.

V gene TRBV24-1 combines with J gene TRBJ1-5; the D is unclear. V gave up 6 bases and J gave up 1 base, with 6 bases separating them. The V gene's germline CDR1 is KGHDR and CDR2 SFDVKD. CDR3 length equals 13 residues. The CDR3 DNA reads TGTGCCACCAGTCCGGGGAGCAATCAGCCCCAGCATTTT. Translated, it gives CATSPGSNQPQHF.

The rearrangement joins TRBV5-1 to TRBJ2-7; 7 bases are a match to TRBD1. The CDR3 is 15 residues long. The ends lost 0 bases at V and 1 base at J; junction bases unmatched: 4. Per germline, CDR1 SGHRS and CDR2 YFSETQ. CDR3 nucleotide sequence: TGCGCCAGCAGCTTGGAAACAGGGGATTCCTACGAGCAGTACTTC. It codes for CASSLETGDSYEQYF.

This clone was observed once. V usage is TRBV9 and J usage is TRBJ2-7; D may be TRBD2 (7 bases). Germline V gene lookup returns CDR1 SGDLS and CDR2 YYNGEE. This CDR3 comprises 14 residues. Trimming removed 2 bases at V and 2 bases at J, with 11 bases between. Written as DNA, the CDR3 is TGTGCCAGCAGCGTCACAGGGAGGGCCTACGAGCAGTACTTC. Amino acids: CASSVTGRAYEQYF.

V usage is TRBV12-3 or TRBV12-4 and J usage is TRBJ2-1; D is possibly TRBD2 (5 bases). Trimming removed 6 bases from V and 2 bases from J, with 5 bases in between. This CDR3 is 12 amino acids long. The CDR3 spells CASRTTYNEQFF. As DNA, the CDR3 is TGTGCCAGCAGGACTACCTACAATGAGCAGTTCTTC.

The chain employs TRBV30 and TRBJ1-2; TRBD1 might be the D (6 bases). CDR1 is GTSNPN, CDR2 SVGIG, per germline (reference sequence). CDR3 length equals 13 residues. V dropped 4 bases and J dropped 4 bases, with 13 bases sitting between them. The CDR3 coding sequence is TGTGCCTGGAAGGGGGGCCCCGTCTATGGCTACACCTTC. Translating it yields CAWKGGPVYGYTF.

The chain carries TRBV5-8 and TRBJ1-5, with D possibly matching TRBD1 (6 bases). CDR1 is SGHTS and CDR2 is YDEGEE in the germline V gene. Trimming cost V 4 bases and J 8 bases, with 10 bases left between them. The CDR3 has 12 amino acids. CDR3 protein: CASSVHREPQHF. CDR3 coding DNA: TGTGCCAGCAGCGTCCACAGGGAGCCCCAGCATTTT.

To note about this clone: Other DNA variants within this sample encode the same CDR3. V and J are TRBV30 and TRBJ2-7; D unresolved. The V end was cut by 0 bases, the J end by 4 bases, with 7 bases between. CDR3 length equals 12 residues. Germline lookup yields CDR1 GTSNPN and CDR2 SVGIG (reference sequence). This chain's CDR3 is CAWSVKGYEQYF. In DNA, the CDR3 is TGTGCCTGGAGTGTAAAGGGATACGAGCAGTACTTC.

The CDR3 reads CASSTQLQPQHF. CDR3 sequence (DNA): TGTGCCAGCAGCACACAGCTACAGCCCCAGCATTTT. The chain couples TRBV5-6 to TRBJ1-5, with D unclear. The CDR3 is 12 amino acids. Germline V gene data show CDR1 as SGHDT and CDR2 as YYEEEE. The V gene lost 4 bases and the J gene lost 7 bases, with 9 bases spanning the gap. Full variable domain (missing parts from reference TRBV5-6 and TRBJ1-5): DAGVTQSPTHLIKTRGQQVTLRCSPKSGHDTVSWYQQALGQGPQFIFQYYEEEERQRGNFPDRFSGHQFPNYSSELNVNALLLGDSALYLCASSTQLQPQHFGDGTRLSIL.